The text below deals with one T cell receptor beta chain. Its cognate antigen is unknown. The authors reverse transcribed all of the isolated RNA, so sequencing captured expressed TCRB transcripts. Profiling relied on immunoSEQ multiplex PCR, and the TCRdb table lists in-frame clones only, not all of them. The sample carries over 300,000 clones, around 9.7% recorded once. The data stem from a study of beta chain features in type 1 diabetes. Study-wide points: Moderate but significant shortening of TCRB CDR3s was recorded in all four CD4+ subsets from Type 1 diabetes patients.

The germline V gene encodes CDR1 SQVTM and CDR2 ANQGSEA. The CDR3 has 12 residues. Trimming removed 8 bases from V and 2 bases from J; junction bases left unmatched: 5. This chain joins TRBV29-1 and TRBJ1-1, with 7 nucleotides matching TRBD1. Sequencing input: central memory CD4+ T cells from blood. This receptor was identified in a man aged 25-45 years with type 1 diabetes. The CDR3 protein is CSSRDSNTEAFF. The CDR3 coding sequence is TGCAGCTCTCGGGACAGCAACACTGAAGCTTTCTTT.